Shown below are 17 T cell receptor beta chains from a single sample sequenced in a study of cytomegalovirus exposure and HLA in healthy donors. Both 60 Vbeta primers and 13 Jbeta primers went into the PCR. Sequencing was performed with immunoSEQ multiplex PCR; in TCRdb, only in-frame clones are kept and a portion is missing. The table shows around 140,000 clones, with 70% to 85% occurring only once. Sequenced material: PBMCs. The receptors were gathered from a man aged 40-50 years in good health and CMV-seronegative.

J is TRBJ2-7 and V is TRBV2, with a possible D match to TRBD2 (6 bases). Germline V gene data show CDR1 as SNHLY and CDR2 as FYNNEI. V was shortened by 4 bases and J by 3 bases, with 16 bases between the two germline ends. CDR3 length: 15 residues. This chain's CDR3 is CASSARGSGNYEQYF. The CDR3 coding sequence is TGTGCCAGCAGTGCTCGGGGTAGCGGAAACTACGAGCAGTACTTC.

This rearrangement joins TRBV5-6 to TRBJ1-4, with 7 bases identical to TRBD1. Losses at the gene ends were 4 bases for V and 8 bases for J; bases not matched to a gene: 11. The CDR3 has 15 amino acids. The germline V gene has CDR1 SGHDT and CDR2 YYEEEE. Here the CDR3 reads CASSQPTGAGEKLFF. The CDR3 DNA follows: TGTGCCAGCAGCCAACCCACAGGGGCGGGCGAAAAACTGTTTTTT.

The chain uses TRBV2 and TRBJ1-5; 9 bases are a match to TRBD1. This CDR3 spans 16 amino acids. The V and J ends lost 6 bases and 2 bases, in that order; junction bases with no gene match: 8. The germline CDR1 and CDR2 sequences are SNHLY and FYNNEI. The DNA of the CDR3 is TGTGCCAGCAGGGCCCACAGGGGGCCCGGCAATCAGCCCCAGCATTTT. Protein product: CASRAHRGPGNQPQHF.

J is TRBJ2-1 and V is TRBV14; D unclear. CDR3 size: 14 residues. The germline V gene has CDR1 SGHDN and CDR2 FVKESK. V shed 0 bases and J shed 6 bases, with 9 bases lying between them. The CDR3, as DNA: TGTGCCAGCAGCCAAGAGAGGCCGATCAATGAGCAGTTCTTC. Amino acid sequence: CASSQERPINEQFF.

The chain carries TRBV28 and TRBJ2-7, with 8 bases aligning to TRBD1. Germline trimming cut 5 bases from V and 3 bases from J; bases unmatched to any gene: 6. The CDR3 sequence is 14 residues long. The V gene's germline CDR1 is MDHEN and CDR2 SYDVKM. The CDR3, as DNA: TGTGCCAGCAGTAACCGAGACAGGGGCTACGAGCAGTACTTC. Translation gives CASSNRDRGYEQYF.

The CDR3 loop reads CASSEYREIYNEQFF. The DNA of the CDR3 is TGTGCCAGCAGTGAATACAGGGAGATTTACAATGAGCAGTTCTTC. This chain links TRBV6-1 with TRBJ2-1; D may be TRBD1 (6 bases). Germline V gene lookup returns CDR1 MNHNS and CDR2 SASEGT. The CDR3 is made up of 15 amino acids. The V end lost 2 bases, the J end lost 4 bases, and 12 bases lay between the germline ends.

The chain couples TRBV6-9 to TRBJ1-4, with TRBD1 matching 9 bases. This CDR3 region has 17 residues. The V segment lost 5 bases and the J segment 7 bases; nucleotides outside the gene matches: 14. Germline V lookup: CDR1 MNHGY, CDR2 SVAAGI. The CDR3 reads CASSRPGTGCLGEKLFF. CDR3 sequence (DNA): TGTGCCAGCAGTCGCCCTGGGACAGGGTGTTTGGGTGAAAAACTGTTTTTT.

This chain connects TRBV5-5 to TRBJ1-5; the D gene is possibly TRBD1 (5 bases). V was pared by 2 bases and J by 0 bases, with 6 bases between. CDR3 length equals 14 residues. CDR1 is SGHKS and CDR2 is YYEKEE in the germline V gene (reference sequence). The CDR3 nucleotides are TGTGCCAGCAGCTTAGACAGTAGCAATCAGCCCCAGCATTTT. Its translation: CASSLDSSNQPQHF.

The chain joins TRBV6-1 to TRBJ1-6; 7 bases line up with TRBD1. The CDR3 is 15 amino acids. V was pared by 6 bases and J by 5 bases, with 7 bases of the junction left unmatched. CDR1 MNHNS and CDR2 SASEGT come from the germline V gene. In nucleotides, the CDR3 is TGTGCCAGCAGGGAGGGGGCAGGTAATAATTCACCCCTCCACTTT. It specifies CASREGAGNNSPLHF.

This clone was found a few times. V is TRBV6-6 and J is TRBJ2-2; 7 bases are a match to TRBD1. J lost 6 bases, V lost 6 bases, and 13 bases had no gene match. Germline-derived CDR1 and CDR2 are MNHNY and SVGAGI (reference sequence). The CDR3 totals 16 residues. The CDR3 bases are TGTGCCAGCAGCAAACAACTCGGGACAGCGGCCGGGGAGCTGTTTTTT. This gives the protein CASSKQLGTAAGELFF.

The V call is TRBV30, the J call TRBJ1-5, with D possibly matching TRBD1 (5 bases). Germline V gives CDR1 GTSNPN, CDR2 SVGIG (reference sequence). The length of the CDR3 is 14 residues. V was pared by 5 bases and J by 0 bases, with 11 bases between. The DNA for the CDR3 is TGTGCCTGGTCCCTGACAGATAGCAATCAGCCCCAGCATTTT. The encoded protein is CAWSLTDSNQPQHF.

This clone was observed a single time. This rearrangement joins TRBV4-2 to TRBJ2-1; 11 nucleotides line up with TRBD2. Trimming at V came to 5 bases and at J to 1 base, leaving 4 bases not matched to a gene. The CDR3 consists of 16 residues. Germline V lookup: CDR1 LGHNA, CDR2 YNFKEQ. CDR3 in amino acids: CASSRGLADSYNEQFF. The CDR3 nucleotides read TGTGCCAGCAGCAGGGGACTAGCGGATTCCTACAATGAGCAGTTCTTC.

This clone was detected a few times. The genes are TRBV28 and TRBJ2-3; TRBD2 agrees at 12 bases. CDR1 and CDR2 from the germline V gene are MDHEN and SYDVKM. V was clipped by 1 base and J by 6 bases; unmatched bases: 5. The CDR3 is 16 residues long. The CDR3 reads CASSLSSGGAGDTQYF. CDR3 DNA sequence: TGTGCCAGCAGTTTATCTAGCGGGGGGGCCGGGGATACGCAGTATTTT.

The chain employs TRBV7-2 and TRBJ1-1; D is unclear. V lost 1 base, J lost 1 base, and 7 bases lay in between. The CDR3 has 14 residues. CDR1 SGHTA and CDR2 FQGNSA come from the germline V gene. CDR3 DNA: TGTGCCAGCAGCTTAGGATCAGGGAACACTGAAGCTTTCTTT. Protein product: CASSLGSGNTEAFF. Together with reference TRBV7-2 and TRBJ1-1, the CDR3 gives the full variable domain: GAGVSQSPSNKVTEKGKDVELRCDPISGHTALYWYRQSLGQGLEFLIYFQGNSAPDKSGLPSDRFSAERTGGSVSTLTIQRTQQEDSAVYLCASSLGSGNTEAFFGQGTRLTVV.

On this clone itself: At one end, the junction sequence differs from germline, possibly due to a read error. V is TRBV7-9 and J is TRBJ2-3; 7 nucleotides align to TRBD2. There are 15 residues in the CDR3. Germline V gene sequence: CDR1 SEHNR, CDR2 FQNEAQ (reference sequence). CDR3 coding DNA: TGTTCCAGCAGCTTTGGTCTAGCGGGCACAGATACGCAGTATTTT. Translated, it gives CSSSFGLAGTDTQYF.

The rearrangement links TRBV15 to TRBJ2-1; TRBD1 is a possible D gene (5 bases). The CDR3 has 14 amino acids. Germline assignment: CDR1 LNHNV and CDR2 YYDKDF (reference sequence). Deletions cut 3 bases from V and 8 bases from J, with 14 bases between. This CDR3 reads CATSRRQGSDEQFF. DNA of the CDR3: TGTGCCACCAGCAGGAGGCAGGGAAGCGATGAGCAGTTCTTC.

The chain uses TRBV5-4 and TRBJ2-4; weak D call: TRBD1 (6 bases). V was cut by 2 bases and J by 6 bases, with 15 bases left in between. The CDR3 is made up of 15 amino acids. Germline lookup yields CDR1 SGHNT and CDR2 YYREEE (reference sequence). CDR3: CASSLKKDSPNIQYF. CDR3 coding DNA: TGTGCCAGCAGCTTAAAAAAGGACAGCCCAAACATTCAGTACTTC.